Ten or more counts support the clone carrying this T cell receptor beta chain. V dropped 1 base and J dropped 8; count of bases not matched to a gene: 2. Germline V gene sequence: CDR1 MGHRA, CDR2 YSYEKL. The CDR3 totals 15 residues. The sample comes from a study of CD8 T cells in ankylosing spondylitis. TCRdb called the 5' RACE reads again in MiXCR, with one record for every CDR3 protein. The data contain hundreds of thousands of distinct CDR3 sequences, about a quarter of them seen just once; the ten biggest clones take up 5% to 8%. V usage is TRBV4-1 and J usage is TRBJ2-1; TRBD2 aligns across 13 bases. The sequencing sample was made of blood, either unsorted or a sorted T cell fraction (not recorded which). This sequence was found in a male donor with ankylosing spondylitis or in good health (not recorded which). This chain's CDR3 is CASSQGLAGGYEQFF. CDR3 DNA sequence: TGCGCCAGCAGCCAAGGACTAGCGGGAGGTTATGAGCAGTTCTTC.